These 32 T cell receptor beta chains were sequenced from one sample in a study of regulatory T cells in long-lasting Graves disease. Arm-PCR of CDR3 regions and iRepertoire HTBI primers were used to build TCR beta libraries. TCRdb reprocessed the multiplex PCR reads with MiXCR, giving one entry per CDR3 protein. The table lists 300,000 or so distinct CDR3 sequences, about 20% of them singletons, with less than 30% in the top ten. The time point denotes: persistent/refractory GD, antithyroid drugs over 5 years with positive TRAb. PBMC RNA served as the TCR library source. Sequencing used peripheral blood mononuclear cells (PBMCs), obtained when the disease was refractory, from a patient treated with antithyroid drugs. The receptors here all came from a female donor with Graves disease.

This clonotype occurred a few times. This chain links TRBV19 with TRBJ1-6; D not certain. The V end was cut by 7 bases, the J end by 9 bases, with 16 bases between. CDR3 length: 14 amino acids. CDR1 LNHDA and CDR2 SQIVND come from the germline V gene (reference sequence). The CDR3 sequence: CASTLSGYGSPLHF. The CDR3 nucleotides are TGTGCCAGTACCCTGTCCGGTTACGGTTCACCCCTCCACTTT.

This clonotype came up many times. DNA of the CDR3: TGTGCCAGCAGTGAACGGCAGGGGCTACGGGGTGAAGCTTTCTTT. Its protein product is CASSERQGLRGEAFF. This chain joins TRBV2 and TRBJ1-1; D possibly corresponds to TRBD1 (6 bases). The CDR3 is made up of 15 amino acids. Germline CDR1 and CDR2: SNHLY and FYNNEI. V lost 2 bases and J lost 7, with 17 bases in between.

The table lists this clonotype with many counts. The J gene is TRBJ1-5, the V gene TRBV30; no clear D. Germline values: CDR1 GTSNPN, CDR2 SVGIG (reference sequence). This CDR3 is built from 13 residues. The germline V and J ends were trimmed by 3 bases and 2 bases, with 8 bases remaining between them. The CDR3 DNA reads TGTGCCTGGAGGGCTACAGGCAATCAGCCCCAGCATTTT. Translated: CAWRATGNQPQHF.

This clonotype was detected ten times or more. The chain carries TRBV7-2 and TRBJ1-5, with unresolved D. Per germline, CDR1 SGHTA and CDR2 FQGNSA. With 5 bases removed from V and 0 bases from J, the gap between germline ends came to 11 bases. The CDR3 consists of 15 residues. The CDR3 DNA reads as TGTGCCAGCAGCGTCATGGGCTATAGCAATCAGCCCCAGCATTTT. This translates into CASSVMGYSNQPQHF.

This clonotype was observed many times. The V call is TRBV6-1, the J call TRBJ1-4; 9 bases line up with TRBD1. CDR1 and CDR2 from the germline V gene are MNHNS and SASEGT. Unmatched junction bases numbered 5, after V lost 1 base and J lost 8 bases. CDR3 length equals 15 residues. For the CDR3, the DNA is TGTGCCAGCAGTGAAGGGGGGACAGGGTTCGAAAAACTGTTTTTT. It codes for CASSEGGTGFEKLFF.

The V call is TRBV5-1, the J call TRBJ2-2, with D perhaps given as TRBD1 or TRBD2 (6 bases each). The CDR3 is 14 residues long. The germline V gene encodes CDR1 SGHRS and CDR2 YFSETQ. Deletions cut 7 bases from V and 6 bases from J, with 16 bases between. The CDR3 nucleotides are TGCGCCAGCCGGGGGCAGGGAGACGCCGGGGAGCTGTTTTTT. The encoded protein is CASRGQGDAGELFF.

This sequence joins TRBV6-1 and TRBJ2-7; D is ambiguous. Per the germline V gene, CDR1 is MNHNS and CDR2 is SASEGT. Trimming cost V 0 bases and J 4 bases, with 7 bases left between them. This CDR3 has 13 amino acids. In DNA, the CDR3 is TGTGCCAGCAGTGAAGCGGGGTTTTACGAGCAGTACTTC. Translation: CASSEAGFYEQYF.

This chain joins TRBV20-1 and TRBJ2-7; no reliable D call. The CDR3 totals 11 residues. V shed 7 bases and J shed 3 bases, with 10 bases lying between them. In germline, CDR1 is DFQATT, CDR2 SNEGSKA (reference sequence). CDR3 coding DNA: TGCAGTGTAGAATGGTACTACGAGCAGTACTTC. Translating it yields CSVEWYYEQYF.

This clonotype was detected a few times. This chain joins TRBV28 and TRBJ1-3; D might be TRBD1 (5 bases). The CDR3 runs 18 residues. From germline, CDR1 is MDHEN and CDR2 SYDVKM. V was trimmed by 0 bases and J by 4 bases, leaving 19 bases between them. In DNA, the CDR3 is TGTGCCAGCAGTTTATGGATAGGGCGGTTGGGGGAAGGAAACACCATATATTTT. As protein: CASSLWIGRLGEGNTIYF.

The CDR3 reads CSVSGGQSYNEQFF. The CDR3 DNA follows: TGCAGCGTTTCCGGGGGACAGTCCTACAATGAGCAGTTCTTC. This chain joins TRBV29-1 and TRBJ2-1; maybe TRBD1 (7 bases). Trimming shortened V by 5 bases and J by 1 base, and 12 bases separated the two germline ends. The CDR3 covers 14 residues. CDR1 is SQVTM and CDR2 is ANQGSEA in the germline V gene.

This clonotype was seen many times. The chain has TRBV20-1 and TRBJ2-6, with D tentatively TRBD2 (5 bases). From germline, CDR1 is DFQATT and CDR2 SNEGSKA (reference sequence). Between the trimmed V and J ends, which lost 0 bases and 0 bases, there was a span of 12 bases. CDR3 length: 17 amino acids. The CDR3 DNA sequence: TGCAGTGCTAGAGATTGGGCTAGCAGCTCTGGGGCCAACGTCCTGACTTTC. Protein: CSARDWASSSGANVLTF.

The chain carries TRBV19 and TRBJ1-5; 7 nucleotides agree with TRBD1. The J segment lost 1 base and the V segment lost 6 bases, leaving 0 bases of the junction unmatched. Per the germline V gene, CDR1 is LNHDA and CDR2 is SQIVND (reference sequence). This CDR3 region has 13 residues. CDR3 sequence: CASRDRSNQPQHF. For the CDR3, the DNA is TGTGCCAGTAGGGACAGGAGCAATCAGCCCCAGCATTTT.

This clonotype has just one count. This could be a read error, since a much larger clone is one nucleotide away. The chain links TRBV6-2 or TRBV6-3 to TRBJ1-1; D remains unclear. The CDR3 extends over 15 amino acids. The germline gives CDR1 MNHEY, CDR2 SVGEGT. The DNA of the CDR3 is TGTGCCAGCAAGGTCCACATTGGGAAGAACACTGGAGCTTTCTTT. Protein product: CASKVHIGKNTGAFF.

The chain couples TRBV6-2 or TRBV6-3 to TRBJ2-5; D is uncertain. V dropped 7 bases and J dropped 0 bases, with 6 bases sitting between them. Germline loops: CDR1 MNHEY, CDR2 SVGEGT. The CDR3 extends over 12 amino acids. CDR3 nucleotide sequence: TGTGCCAGCAAAAGGTACCAAGAGACCCAGTACTTC. It encodes CASKRYQETQYF.

J is TRBJ1-1 and V is TRBV5-6; D not resolved. The CDR3 runs 14 residues. Trimming left V 1 base short and J 6 bases short, with 13 bases between. CDR1 and CDR2 (germline): SGHDT, YYEEEE. The chain's CDR3 is CASSLFRVPAEAFF. The CDR3 DNA reads as TGTGCCAGCAGCTTGTTTAGGGTACCGGCTGAAGCTTTCTTT.

This clonotype was recorded only once. J is TRBJ2-3 and V is TRBV7-9, with 7 bases identical to TRBD1. This CDR3 has 14 amino acids. Trimming at V came to 5 bases and at J to 3 bases, leaving 5 bases not matched to a gene. Germline CDR1 SEHNR, CDR2 FQNEAQ (reference sequence). The CDR3 DNA follows: TGTGCCAGCAGCCCGGGGACAGAAACAGATACGCAGTATTTT. Protein product: CASSPGTETDTQYF.

This clonotype was seen only once. The rearrangement links TRBV3-1 to TRBJ2-4, with 9 bases that match TRBD2. The junction had 24 bases not matched to a gene; V was cut back by 4 bases and J by 2 bases. The CDR3 is made up of 22 amino acids. CDR1 and CDR2 from the germline V gene are LGHDT and YNNKEL (reference sequence). The DNA for the CDR3 is TGTGCCAGCAGCCTCCTAAGATTTTCCGGGGCGGGTAGCGGGAGAACCAAAAACATTCAGTACTTC. This gives the protein CASSLLRFSGAGSGRTKNIQYF.

This clonotype showed up many times. The V gene is TRBV2, the J gene TRBJ1-1; perhaps TRBD1 as D (5 bases). CDR3 length: 13 amino acids. Germline CDR1 SNHLY, CDR2 FYNNEI. Trimming took 8 bases from V and 7 from J, leaving 17 bases between them. Here the CDR3 reads CASEGAGFSEAFF. CDR3 DNA: TGTGCCAGCGAAGGGGCAGGGTTCAGTGAAGCTTTCTTT. Based on the CDR3 plus reference TRBV2 and TRBJ1-1, the full variable domain is EPEVTQTPSHQVTQMGQEVILRCVPISNHLYFYWYRQILGQKVEFLVSFYNNEISEKSEIFDDQFSVERPDGSNFTLKIRSTKLEDSAMYFCASEGAGFSEAFFGQGTRLTVV.

This clonotype showed up many times. V and J are TRBV28 and TRBJ1-5; TRBD1 agrees at 7 bases. Losses at the gene ends were 4 bases for V and 0 bases for J; bases not matched to a gene: 6. This CDR3 contains 16 residues. CDR1 and CDR2 (germline): MDHEN, SYDVKM. The CDR3, as DNA: TGTGCCAGCAGTTCCCCGGGACAGAGTAGCAATCAGCCCCAGCATTTT. Its translation is CASSSPGQSSNQPQHF.

The chain links TRBV19 to TRBJ2-2; tentative D call: TRBD1 (6 bases). The CDR3 sequence is 14 residues long. Germline V gene data show CDR1 as LNHDA and CDR2 as SQIVND (reference sequence). V lost 10 bases and J 2 bases, leaving 14 bases between the germline ends. CDR3 coding DNA: TGTGCCACAGGGGCCACCTTAAACACCGGGGAGCTGTTTTTT. Amino acid sequence: CATGATLNTGELFF.

This clonotype was recorded a few times. This chain uses TRBV30 with TRBJ1-2; TRBD1 matches at 9 bases. Germline CDR1 GTSNPN, CDR2 SVGIG (reference sequence). The CDR3 contains 15 residues. V gave up 2 bases and J gave up 8 bases; unmatched junction bases: 12. The CDR3 loop is CAWSIGTGLYRGYTF. CDR3 coding DNA: TGTGCCTGGAGTATCGGGACAGGGCTCTACCGCGGCTACACCTTC.

This clonotype has ten or more counts. The rearrangement uses TRBV27 and TRBJ2-4; D gene unclear. Trimming shortened V by 6 bases and J by 0 bases, and 9 bases separated the two germline ends. The CDR3 contains 14 residues. From germline, CDR1 is MNHEY and CDR2 SMNVEV (reference sequence). CDR3 nucleotides: TGTGCCAGCAGCTTTGGTCTAGCCAAAAACATTCAGTACTTC. Its translation: CASSFGLAKNIQYF.

CDR3 region: CASRGGRGEYEQYF. CDR3 nucleotides: TGTGCCAGCAGGGGGGGGCGGGGGGAGTACGAGCAGTACTTC. The V gene is TRBV2, the J gene TRBJ2-7; 8 bases fit TRBD2. CDR1 SNHLY and CDR2 FYNNEI come from the germline V gene. V lost 6 bases and J lost 4; bases outside the gene matches: 8. The CDR3 covers 14 residues.

This clonotype was recorded many times. The V call is TRBV5-1, the J call TRBJ1-1; 9 nucleotides match TRBD1. Germline V lookup: CDR1 SGHRS, CDR2 YFSETQ. The CDR3 sequence is 17 residues long. V shed 0 bases and J 1 base; nucleotides not matched to a gene: 7. The CDR3: CASSLAHGTGRNTEAFF. CDR3 DNA sequence: TGCGCCAGCAGCTTGGCCCATGGGACAGGGAGGAACACTGAAGCTTTCTTT.

The rearrangement joins TRBV3-1 to TRBJ1-6, with 8 bases fitting TRBD1. Germline assignment: CDR1 LGHDT and CDR2 YNNKEL (reference sequence). Trimming at V came to 6 bases and at J to 7 bases, leaving 5 bases not matched to a gene. The CDR3 extends over 14 amino acids. CDR3 coding DNA: TGTGCCAGCAGGGAAGGACAGGGCAATTCACCCCTCCACTTT. As protein: CASREGQGNSPLHF.

The table lists this clonotype with many counts. CDR3 coding DNA: TGCAGTGCTAGCCCGAGGGATCGGGCACCCCTCCACTTT. Amino acids: CSASPRDRAPLHF. The J gene is TRBJ1-6, the V gene TRBV20-1; no reliable D call. From germline, CDR1 is DFQATT and CDR2 SNEGSKA (reference sequence). There are 13 residues in the CDR3. V was shortened by 3 bases and J by 11 bases, with 14 bases between the two germline ends.

This clonotype was counted many times. This sequence joins TRBV28 and TRBJ2-7, with TRBD2 as a possible D gene (5 bases). Trimming took off 3 bases at V and 0 bases at J, with 12 bases between the two ends. Per germline, CDR1 MDHEN and CDR2 SYDVKM. This CDR3 comprises 15 residues. The CDR3 DNA reads as TGTGCCAGCAGTTTCTCGCCTAGCACCTCCTACGAGCAGTACTTC. Protein sequence: CASSFSPSTSYEQYF.

CDR3 residues: CASSQVGGGLNTGELFF. The CDR3 DNA reads TGCGCCAGCAGCCAAGTGGGGGGGGGCCTAAACACCGGGGAGCTGTTTTTT. This chain connects TRBV4-3 to TRBJ2-2; TRBD2 might be the D (7 bases). The germline V gene encodes CDR1 LGHNA and CDR2 YSLEER. This CDR3 contains 17 residues. Trimming took off 1 base at V and 2 bases at J, with 14 bases between the two ends.

This clonotype occurred many times. This chain joins TRBV25-1 and TRBJ1-2; 8 bases are shared with TRBD1. V lost 3 bases to trimming and J lost 8 bases; unmatched junction nucleotides: 8. The V gene's germline CDR1 is MGHDK and CDR2 SYGVNS. This CDR3 is 14 amino acids long. The CDR3 spells CASSDSTGAGGYTF. The CDR3 coding sequence is TGTGCCAGCAGTGATTCGACAGGGGCAGGAGGCTACACCTTC.

This chain connects TRBV7-9 to TRBJ1-5, with D possibly matching TRBD1 (5 bases). Looked up from germline, CDR1 is SEHNR and CDR2 is FQNEAQ (reference sequence). Deletions cut 6 bases from V and 3 bases from J, with 24 bases between. CDR3 length equals 18 residues. This CDR3 reads CASRKKGIAPDNNQPQHF. The DNA of the CDR3 is TGTGCCAGCAGAAAAAAGGGGATCGCCCCTGATAACAATCAGCCCCAGCATTTT.

This clonotype was seen many times. This chain joins TRBV11-2 and TRBJ2-5; 8 nucleotides align to TRBD1. The V segment lost 4 bases and the J segment 4 bases; nucleotides outside the gene matches: 11. Germline lookup yields CDR1 SGHAT and CDR2 FQNNGV. This CDR3 has 16 amino acids. CDR3 nucleotide sequence: TGTGCCAGCAGCTCCCTCATTGGACAGGGAGGAGAGACCCAGTACTTC. It translates to CASSSLIGQGGETQYF.

This clonotype was recorded a few times. This sequence joins TRBV5-5 and TRBJ2-7, with TRBD1 matching over 7 bases. From germline, CDR1 is SGHKS and CDR2 YYEKEE (reference sequence). V was pared by 4 bases and J by 6 bases, with 7 bases of the junction left unmatched. The CDR3 loop spans 13 amino acids. The CDR3 sequence is CASSLTGAVEQYF. CDR3 nucleotide sequence: TGTGCCAGCAGCCTCACAGGGGCGGTCGAGCAGTACTTC.